These T cell receptor beta chains were read from a single sample in a study of siplizumab effects on memory and regulatory T cells. Their antigens remain unidentified. The method was immunoSEQ multiplex PCR; TCRdb's version includes in-frame clones alone and lacks a portion of them. This sample has under 3,500 clones, with 55% found just once. Sequenced sample: CFSE-low (dividing) CD8+ T cells sorted from an allogeneic mixed lymphocyte reaction. These receptors originate from a human donor in good health; the cells came from an allogeneic mixed lymphocyte reaction. Some clones in this sample may be carry-over from other donors' samples. CDR3s include the opening cysteine and the closing phenylalanine or tryptophan. A D gene is named only where the DNA matches it firmly. Some rows mark clone size as missing; the rest say once, few, many or name a class of expanded clone.

clone_size	j_call	v_call	d_call	cdr3_nt	cdr3_aa
NA	TRBJ1-5	TRBV25-1	NA	TGTGCCAGCAGTGAATGGGGGTCTGAGAATCAGCCCCAGCATTTT	CASSEWGSENQPQHF
few	TRBJ2-1	TRBV27	NA	TGTGCCAGCAGTTTATCGATGGTGGGCTCCTACAATGAGCAGTTCTTC	CASSLSMVGSYNEQFF
large	TRBJ2-7	TRBV5-4	NA	TGTGCCAGCAGCTTGGCCGATGGCGGCTTACGATTAGAGCAGTACTTC	CASSLADGGLRLEQYF
few	TRBJ1-3	TRBV14	NA	TGTGCCAGCAGCCATACCTCCCGGACAGCTGGAAACACCATATATTTT	CASSHTSRTAGNTIYF
NA	TRBJ2-7	TRBV13	TRBD1	TGTGCCAGCAGCCCCGCGACAGGGAACGAGCAGTACTTC	CASSPATGNEQYF
NA	TRBJ2-7	TRBV19	TRBD1	TGTGCCAGTAGTATAACGGGGACAGGGGGCGACGAGCAGTACTTC	CASSITGTGGDEQYF
few	TRBJ2-7	TRBV12-5	NA	TGTGCTAGTGGTCCCCCGGACGAGGGGGACGAGCAGTACTTC	CASGPPDEGDEQYF
few	TRBJ2-5	TRBV2	NA	TGTGCCAGCAGTGAACCACCCTCGGGTGGAGAAGAGACCCAGTACTTC	CASSEPPSGGEETQYF
NA	TRBJ2-5	TRBV19	NA	TGTGCCAGTAGCTACAGGGTAGCGAGAGAGACCCAGTACTTC	CASSYRVARETQYF
NA	TRBJ2-7	TRBV19	NA	TGTGCCAGTAGTATAGGTAGCGGCTCCTACGAGCAGTACTTC	CASSIGSGSYEQYF
NA	TRBJ1-4	TRBV5-1	TRBD1	TGCGCCAGCAGCCCCGGGACAGGGGGGGAAAAACTGTTTTTT	CASSPGTGGEKLFF
few	TRBJ1-1	TRBV6-5	NA	TGTGCCAGCAGTTACGCCGGGGTTGATACTGAAGCTTTCTTT	CASSYAGVDTEAFF
NA	TRBJ2-1	TRBV7-1	NA	TGTGCCAGCAGCTTCGGGTCCGGCCCCTACAATGAGCAGTTCTTC	CASSFGSGPYNEQFF
NA	TRBJ1-1	TRBV27	NA	TGTGCCAGCGGTCCCGGGCCTCTCAACACTGAAGCTTTCTTT	CASGPGPLNTEAFF
NA	TRBJ2-5	TRBV2	NA	TGTGCCAGCACAGGGGGGTGGCAAGAGACCCAGTACTTC	CASTGGWQETQYF
NA	TRBJ1-1	TRBV2	NA	TGTGCCAGCAGTGGGAGTGGTCAGGGGAACACTGAAGCTTTCTTT	CASSGSGQGNTEAFF
NA	TRBJ1-1	TRBV5-1	TRBD1	TGCGCCAGCAGCTTCGTAGGGGGCACTAACACTGAAGCTTTCTTT	CASSFVGGTNTEAFF
NA	TRBJ2-1	TRBV5-6	NA	TGTGCCAGCAGCTTGGCCACTGGGCCCTACAATGAGCAGTTCTTC	CASSLATGPYNEQFF
few	TRBJ2-7	TRBV7-9	NA	TGTGCCAGCAGCTTAGGGTTTTACTACGAGCAGTACTTC	CASSLGFYYEQYF
NA	TRBJ2-1	TRBV7-9	NA	TGTGCCAGCAGCTCACCGGCCGGGATCTCCTACAATGAGCAGTTCTTC	CASSSPAGISYNEQFF
NA	TRBJ2-6	TRBV21-1	NA	TGTGCCAGCAGCCAAGGCGGGGGACAGGGAGGCTCTGGGGCCAACGTCCTGACTTTC	CASSQGGGQGGSGANVLTF
NA	TRBJ2-7	TRBV5-4	NA	TGTGCCAGCAGCCAGGACGGGGATTGGTACGAGCAGTACTTC	CASSQDGDWYEQYF
few	TRBJ2-5	TRBV13	TRBD2	TGTGCCAGCAGCTCCAGGGAGGCGGGAGTGGAGACCCAGTACTTC	CASSSREAGVETQYF
NA	TRBJ2-5	TRBV7-9	NA	TGTGCCAGCAGCGGAGACCCAGGGACGGAGACCCAGTACTTC	CASSGDPGTETQYF
NA	TRBJ2-7	TRBV5-4	NA	TGTGCCAGCAGCTTAGGGGGGCTATACGAGCAGTACTTC	CASSLGGLYEQYF
NA	TRBJ2-1	TRBV10-3	TRBD2	TGTGCCATCAGTGTTAGCGGGAGTGGCCATGAGCAGTTCTTC	CAISVSGSGHEQFF
NA	TRBJ2-7	TRBV5-1	NA	TGCGCCAGCAGCCCCTGGACCGCTACCTACGAGCAGTACTTC	CASSPWTATYEQYF
NA	TRBJ2-7	TRBV7-6	NA	TGTGCCAGCAGCCCCCAGGACAGTTACGAGCAGTACTTC	CASSPQDSYEQYF
NA	TRBJ1-1	TRBV11-2	NA	TGTGCCAGCAGCTTTGGGAGGGAGTGGGTCACTGAAGCTTTCTTT	CASSFGREWVTEAFF
NA	TRBJ2-7	TRBV11-3	NA	TGTGCCAGCAGCTTATCGATTCCTTACGAGCAGTACTTC	CASSLSIPYEQYF
NA	TRBJ2-1	TRBV7-6	TRBD2	TGTGCCAGCAGCTTAACAGCGGGAGGCCGCAATGAGCAGTTCTTC	CASSLTAGGRNEQFF
NA	TRBJ1-2	TRBV29-1	TRBD1	TGCAGCGTTGAAGGGACAGGGATCTATGGCTACACCTTC	CSVEGTGIYGYTF
NA	TRBJ1-1	TRBV30	NA	TGTGCCTGGGGGGCTCGGGCCGGTGAAGCTTTCTTT	CAWGARAGEAFF
NA	TRBJ2-1	TRBV5-4	NA	TGTGCCAGCAGCTCCCTATGGGATGAGCAGTTCTTC	CASSSLWDEQFF
NA	TRBJ1-6	TRBV6-5	NA	TGTGCCAGCAGTCCCTTCCCCATGGATAATTCACCCCTCCACTTT	CASSPFPMDNSPLHF